Presented here are 10 T cell receptor beta chains from one specimen sequenced in a study of metastatic and nonmetastatic thyroid tumors. Thyroid surgery was preceded by no treatment in any patient. TCRdb re-called clones from the PCR reads using MiXCR. The repertoire includes under 55,000 clones, more than 15% of them detected once, and approximately 3% sits in the top ten. Sequencing was performed on blood. All receptors come from a female donor with papillary thyroid cancer or a benign thyroid nodule (not recorded which). Some clones in this sample may be carry-over from other donors' samples.

The chain uses TRBV9 and TRBJ1-2; the D gene is possibly TRBD1 (6 bases). The CDR3 is 13 amino acids. V gave up 7 bases and J gave up 4 bases, with 14 bases separating them. In germline, CDR1 is SGDLS, CDR2 YYNGEE. The CDR3 bases are TGTGCCAGCCGGACAGAGGGACCCTATGGCTACACCTTC. Translating gives CASRTEGPYGYTF.

The chain couples TRBV6-2 or TRBV6-3 to TRBJ2-7; the D gene is possibly TRBD1 (5 bases). V lost 5 bases and J 10 bases, leaving 24 bases between the germline ends. The CDR3 contains 15 residues. CDR1 MNHEY and CDR2 SVGEGT come from the germline V gene. The CDR3 coding sequence is TGTGCCAGCAGTCCAGGGTGCACTGGTTCCTACGGTCAGTACTTC. Its protein product is CASSPGCTGSYGQYF.

The sample holds a few counts of this clone. A read error may explain this, as a much larger clone is one base away. This rearrangement joins TRBV29-1 to TRBJ1-2, with D perhaps matching TRBD1 (5 bases). The germline V gene encodes CDR1 SQVTM and CDR2 ANQGSEA. The CDR3 is 13 residues long. The DNA for the CDR3 is TGCGGCGTTGAAGGGATTGGGGGCTATGGCTACACCTTC. Amino acid sequence: CGVEGIGGYGYTF.

This clone was recorded many times. The chain is built from TRBV12-3 or TRBV12-4 and TRBJ2-3; D unresolved. The CDR3 spans 14 residues. The V end lost 8 bases, the J end lost 2 bases, and 14 bases lay between the germline ends. CDR3 protein: CASGPKDFTDTQYF. CDR3 DNA: TGTGCCAGCGGTCCAAAAGACTTCACAGATACGCAGTATTTT.

This clone occurred many times. The genes are TRBV11-1 and TRBJ1-3; TRBD1 matches 8 bases. The germline CDR1 and CDR2 sequences are SGHAT and FQDESV (reference sequence). V lost 6 bases, J lost 0 bases, and 4 bases stayed unmatched. The CDR3 is made up of 15 amino acids. The CDR3 DNA is TGTGCCAGCAGACCTACAGGGGGCTCTGGAAACACCATATATTTT. This gives the protein CASRPTGGSGNTIYF.

The rearrangement joins TRBV19 to TRBJ1-5, with D possibly TRBD1 on 6 matching bases. CDR3 length equals 14 residues. Trimming pared 4 bases from V and 3 bases from J, leaving 10 bases between. Germline V lookup: CDR1 LNHDA, CDR2 SQIVND (reference sequence). This CDR3 reads CASSTDRINQPQHF. CDR3 DNA: TGTGCCAGTAGTACGGACAGAATCAATCAGCCCCAGCATTTT.

In its sample, this clone was seen a few times. The chain carries TRBV19 and TRBJ2-1; no clear D gene. Germline CDR1 is LNHDA and CDR2 is SQIVND (reference sequence). This CDR3 is built from 15 residues. The V end lost 8 bases, the J end lost 9 bases, and 23 bases lay between the germline ends. The CDR3 DNA reads TGTGCCAGTTCCCTTGGGTGGAGCGATGCCTCTGAGCAGTTCTTC. Amino acid sequence: CASSLGWSDASEQFF.

There are many counts of this clone. The chain couples TRBV5-1 to TRBJ2-3; perhaps TRBD1 as D (6 bases). V shed 5 bases and J shed 1 base, with 14 bases lying between them. Germline V gene sequence: CDR1 SGHRS, CDR2 YFSETQ. The CDR3 is 15 amino acids. This CDR3 is CASRLTGSGTDTQYF. The CDR3 coding sequence is TGCGCCAGCAGACTAACAGGGTCGGGCACAGATACGCAGTATTTT.

The sample holds many counts of this clone. The chain joins TRBV7-6 to TRBJ2-3; D gene unclear. Germline V lookup: CDR1 SGHVS, CDR2 FNYEAQ. The CDR3 has 14 amino acids. V lost 5 bases to trimming and J lost 1 base, with 10 bases between them. CDR3 coding DNA: TGTGCCAGCAGCGCCCGCGTGGGCACAGATACGCAGTATTTT. Amino acid sequence: CASSARVGTDTQYF.

This clone was seen many times. J is TRBJ2-1 and V is TRBV20-1; 9 nucleotides line up with TRBD2. The germline CDR1 and CDR2 sequences are DFQATT and SNEGSKA (reference sequence). Trimming removed 5 bases from V and 5 bases from J; junction bases left unmatched: 7. CDR3 size: 14 residues. The CDR3 DNA is TGCAGTGCTGTGGGGGGACTAGCAGACAATGAGCAGTTCTTC. Amino acid sequence: CSAVGGLADNEQFF.